These 9 T cell receptor beta chains were sequenced from one sample in a study of blood T cell repertoires in COVID-19. Profiling relied on immunoSEQ multiplex PCR, and the TCRdb table lists in-frame clones only, not all of them. The sample yields 100,000 to 150,000 clones, around 89% seen once. Sequencing was performed on peripheral blood. All receptors come from a man between 60 and 75 years old with COVID-19, enrolled during active disease.

This clone has only a few counts. The rearrangement links TRBV28 to TRBJ1-2, with a weak D call TRBD1 (5 bases). V was cut by 6 bases and J by 8 bases, with 16 bases left in between. This CDR3 spans 13 amino acids. In germline, CDR1 is MDHEN, CDR2 SYDVKM. In DNA form, the CDR3 reads TGTGCCAGCAGCATCGCGGGGGTGCGCGGCTACACCTTC. Protein: CASSIAGVRGYTF.

The V and J genes are TRBV5-1 and TRBJ2-7; D is perhaps TRBD1 (6 bases). Per germline, CDR1 SGHRS and CDR2 YFSETQ. The CDR3 has 12 amino acids. V was trimmed by 3 bases and J by 4 bases, leaving 8 bases between them. The CDR3 spells CASSYQGYEQYF. In nucleotides, the CDR3 is TGCGCCAGCAGCTATCAGGGGTACGAGCAGTACTTC.

The chain is built from TRBV6-1 and TRBJ2-5, with 7 bases matching TRBD1. This CDR3 contains 15 residues. After removal of 4 bases from V and 2 bases from J, the junction contained 7 bases not matched to a gene. Germline V lookup: CDR1 MNHNS, CDR2 SASEGT. CDR3 amino acids: CASSVNRGGQETQYF. In nucleotides, the CDR3 is TGTGCCAGCAGTGTAAACAGGGGTGGGCAAGAGACCCAGTACTTC.

CDR3 sequence: CASRGTDGPKTNTEAFF. For the CDR3, the DNA is TGTGCCAGCAGGGGGACAGACGGTCCTAAAACGAACACTGAAGCTTTCTTT. This chain joins TRBV28 and TRBJ1-1, with 7 positions matching TRBD1. V gave up 6 bases and J gave up 1 base; unmatched junction bases: 14. The CDR3 is 17 residues long. Germline lookup yields CDR1 MDHEN and CDR2 SYDVKM.

The chain joins TRBV7-9 to TRBJ1-6, with 12 bases matching TRBD1. Germline lookup yields CDR1 SEHNR and CDR2 FQNEAQ (reference sequence). With 3 bases clipped from V and 5 bases from J, the junction kept 2 bases outside the gene matches. The CDR3 sequence is 16 residues long. The CDR3 protein is CASSLGQGADNSPLHF. In DNA form, the CDR3 reads TGTGCCAGCAGCTTGGGACAGGGGGCAGATAATTCACCCCTCCACTTT.

V usage is TRBV9 and J usage is TRBJ1-5, with 7 nucleotides matching TRBD1. V shed 0 bases, J shed 2 bases, and the junction held 5 bases outside the gene matches. The germline V gene has CDR1 SGDLS and CDR2 YYNGEE. The CDR3 runs 16 residues. The CDR3 protein is CASSVGQGGGNQPQHF. In DNA, the CDR3 is TGTGCCAGCAGCGTAGGACAGGGTGGAGGCAATCAGCCCCAGCATTTT.

V and J are TRBV18 and TRBJ1-5; D perhaps matches TRBD1 (5 bases). CDR3 length: 14 amino acids. V was shortened by 4 bases and J by 2 bases, with 9 bases between the two germline ends. Germline values: CDR1 KGHSH, CDR2 LQKENI. The CDR3 bases are TGTGCCAGCTCACACTCGACAGGCAATCAGCCCCAGCATTTT. Translation gives CASSHSTGNQPQHF.

V usage is TRBV6-2 or TRBV6-3 and J usage is TRBJ2-7, with TRBD2 matching over 15 bases. Germline CDR1 is MNHEY and CDR2 is SVGEGT. CDR3 size: 17 residues. V gave up 6 bases and J gave up 7 bases; unmatched junction bases: 13. CDR3 in DNA: TGTGCCAGCAGCCCCGGGACTAGCGGGGGGCTCCTCTGGGAGCAGTACTTC. This codes for CASSPGTSGGLLWEQYF.

The chain carries TRBV29-1 and TRBJ1-1; a possible D gene is TRBD1 (6 bases). Germline CDR1 SQVTM, CDR2 ANQGSEA. This CDR3 spans 13 amino acids. V was cut by 5 bases and J by 5 bases, with 15 bases left in between. CDR3: CSVPGTSRTEAFF. Written as DNA, the CDR3 is TGCAGCGTTCCTGGGACATCGCGAACTGAAGCTTTCTTT.